What follows are 16 T cell receptor beta chains derived from one specimen sequenced in a study of blood T cell repertoires in COVID-19. Some clones are missing from TCRdb's copy, which holds only in-frame ones; the method was immunoSEQ multiplex PCR. The sample holds hundreds of thousands of clones; approximately 90% are singletons and the top ten take 6% to 6.5%. Sequenced: peripheral blood. These receptors were obtained from a young woman with COVID-19, enrolled during active disease.

V is TRBV7-9 and J is TRBJ1-2; TRBD1 aligns across 10 bases. The germline CDR1 and CDR2 sequences are SEHNR and FQNEAQ (reference sequence). J lost 0 bases, V lost 5 bases, and 3 bases had no gene match. The CDR3 runs 15 residues. The CDR3 protein is CASSPGTGANYGYTF. In DNA form, the CDR3 reads TGTGCCAGCAGCCCAGGGACAGGGGCTAACTATGGCTACACCTTC.

This chain uses TRBV5-1 with TRBJ1-1; 10 bases line up with TRBD1. The CDR3 extends over 15 amino acids. V trimming: 0 bases; J trimming: 7 bases; junction bases outside the gene matches: 6. Germline V gene lookup returns CDR1 SGHRS and CDR2 YFSETQ. Written as DNA, the CDR3 is TGCGCCAGCAGCTTGGGACAGGGGGCTTATAGTGAAGCTTTCTTT. Protein sequence: CASSLGQGAYSEAFF.

The V and J genes are TRBV5-1 and TRBJ1-2, with 9 bases lining up with TRBD1. This CDR3 is built from 15 residues. The junction had 4 bases not matched to a gene; V was cut back by 0 bases and J by 4 bases. CDR1 SGHRS and CDR2 YFSETQ come from the germline V gene. The CDR3 DNA sequence: TGCGCCAGCAGCTTGGTCGGGACAGGGACCTATGGCTACACCTTC. Encoded protein: CASSLVGTGTYGYTF. Together with reference TRBV5-1 and TRBJ1-2, the CDR3 gives the full variable domain: KAGVTQTPRYLIKTRGQQVTLSCSPISGHRSVSWYQQTPGQGLQFLFEYFSETQRNKGNFPGRFSGRQFSNSRSEMNVSTLELGDSALYLCASSLVGTGTYGYTFGSGTRLTVV.

The chain combines TRBV11-2 with TRBJ1-2; 9 nucleotides line up with TRBD1. Germline lookup yields CDR1 SGHAT and CDR2 FQNNGV. J was trimmed by 5 bases and V by 5 bases; bases with no gene match: 15. The CDR3 has 17 residues. The CDR3 here is CASSPDRPGQGRYGYTF. The CDR3, as DNA: TGTGCCAGCAGCCCGGACCGACCGGGACAGGGACGGTATGGCTACACCTTC.

The chain carries TRBV27 and TRBJ2-1; D might be TRBD2 (6 bases). The CDR3 sequence is 12 residues long. Trimming took 6 bases from V and 15 from J, leaving 18 bases between them. Germline assignment: CDR1 MNHEY and CDR2 SMNVEV (reference sequence). The CDR3 is CASSQRAGFGFF. As DNA, the CDR3 is TGTGCCAGCAGCCAAAGGGCGGGGTTTGGGTTCTTC.

The genes are TRBV9 and TRBJ1-6; TRBD1 might be the D (5 bases). The V end was cut by 0 bases, the J end by 8 bases, with 9 bases between. The CDR3 consists of 14 residues. CDR1 SGDLS and CDR2 YYNGEE come from the germline V gene. CDR3 loop: CASSVVAGHSPLHF. The CDR3 DNA is TGTGCCAGCAGCGTAGTGGCAGGGCATTCACCCCTCCACTTT. Drawing the rest from reference TRBV9 and TRBJ1-6, the complete variable domain is DSGVTQTPKHLITATGQRVTLRCSPRSGDLSVYWYQQSLDQGLQFLIQYYNGEERAKGNILERFSAQQFPDLHSELNLSSLELGDSALYFCASSVVAGHSPLHFGNGTRLTVT.

The V call is TRBV7-9, the J call TRBJ2-1, with TRBD2 identical over 7 bases. CDR1 and CDR2 (germline): SEHNR, FQNEAQ (reference sequence). Trimming removed 7 bases from V and 8 bases from J; junction bases left unmatched: 20. The CDR3 contains 17 residues. The CDR3 reads CASTHRLGEGLGDEQFF. The CDR3 bases are TGTGCCAGCACCCACCGCCTGGGGGAGGGCCTTGGGGATGAGCAGTTCTTC.

The chain recombines TRBV11-2 with TRBJ2-7, with TRBD2 matching 8 bases. V was pared by 1 base and J by 4 bases, with 3 bases of the junction left unmatched. Germline V gene lookup returns CDR1 SGHAT and CDR2 FQNNGV. The CDR3 is 14 amino acids. Written as DNA, the CDR3 is TGTGCCAGCAGCTTAGCGGGGGGGTTGTACGAGCAGTACTTC. Translation gives CASSLAGGLYEQYF.

The chain carries TRBV29-1 and TRBJ2-1; 7 nucleotides align to TRBD1. V lost 5 bases and J lost 5; bases outside the gene matches: 21. Looked up from germline, CDR1 is SQVTM and CDR2 is ANQGSEA. The CDR3 is 18 residues long. As DNA, the CDR3 is TGCAGCGTTCGAAACCCCGCAGGGGGATATCTTCCTAACAATGAGCAGTTCTTC. Protein sequence: CSVRNPAGGYLPNNEQFF.

Concerning this clone itself: One end of the junction is discordant with germline, which a read error may explain. J is TRBJ2-5 and V is TRBV5-4; D gene uncertain. Germline lookup yields CDR1 SGHNT and CDR2 YYREEE (reference sequence). The CDR3 length is 11 residues. Written as DNA, the CDR3 is TGTGCCACCAGCTCTTTAGAGACCCAGTACTTC. Translated: CATSSLETQYF.

V gene TRBV4-3 combines with J gene TRBJ2-1; 9 bases map to TRBD2. The CDR3 sequence is 15 residues long. Trimming at V came to 0 bases and at J to 13 bases, leaving 10 bases not matched to a gene. CDR1 LGHNA and CDR2 YSLEER come from the germline V gene. CDR3 in amino acids: CASSQDTSGGPAQFF. The CDR3 coding sequence is TGCGCCAGCAGCCAAGATACGAGCGGGGGGCCCGCACAGTTCTTC.

CDR3 in amino acids: CASFKQGAPEAFF. As DNA, the CDR3 is TGTGCCAGTTTTAAACAGGGGGCCCCTGAAGCTTTCTTT. The gene calls are TRBV12-3 or TRBV12-4 and TRBJ1-1; 9 bases match TRBD1. J was trimmed by 6 bases and V by 9 bases; bases with no gene match: 8. This CDR3 contains 13 residues.

The V gene is TRBV6-2 or TRBV6-3, the J gene TRBJ2-2; 10 bases match TRBD2. Germline V lookup: CDR1 MNHEY, CDR2 SVGEGT. V lost 2 bases to trimming and J lost 1 base; unmatched junction nucleotides: 1. The CDR3 length is 16 residues. The CDR3 region has the DNA TGTGCCAGCAGTTACCCTAGCGGGGGGAACACCGGGGAGCTGTTTTTT. It translates to CASSYPSGGNTGELFF.

The V and J genes are TRBV7-2 and TRBJ1-4; D gene uncertain. The CDR3 extends over 13 amino acids. In germline, CDR1 is SGHTA, CDR2 FQGNSA. Deletions cut 4 bases from V and 8 bases from J, with 11 bases between. The CDR3 reads CASSSGASEKLFF. The DNA for the CDR3 is TGTGCCAGCAGCTCAGGCGCCTCCGAAAAACTGTTTTTT. Supplemented by reference TRBV7-2 and TRBJ1-4, the full variable domain reads GAGVSQSPSNKVTEKGKDVELRCDPISGHTALYWYRQSLGQGLEFLIYFQGNSAPDKSGLPSDRFSAERTGGSVSTLTIQRTQQEDSAVYLCASSSGASEKLFFGSGTQLSVL.

This rearrangement joins TRBV7-6 to TRBJ1-1; a weak D match, TRBD1 (5 bases). CDR1 is SGHVS, CDR2 FNYEAQ, per germline. Trimming took 0 bases from V and 3 from J, leaving 11 bases between them. This CDR3 contains 15 residues. The CDR3 spells CASSLAGPGDTEAFF. As DNA, the CDR3 is TGTGCCAGCAGCTTAGCGGGGCCGGGGGACACTGAAGCTTTCTTT.

This chain links TRBV27 with TRBJ1-2; D is ambiguous. Germline V CDR1 and CDR2: MNHEY, SMNVEV (reference sequence). Trimming stripped 2 bases from V and 4 bases from J, with 14 bases between. CDR3 size: 15 residues. The CDR3 DNA reads TGTGCCAGCAGTTTAAGCATTGGGCAGGTCTATGGCTACACCTTC. It specifies CASSLSIGQVYGYTF.